The clone carrying this T cell receptor (beta chain) appeared a few times. Its specificity is unknown. V dropped 6 bases and J dropped 2; count of bases not matched to a gene: 10. This CDR3 spans 15 amino acids. Germline assignment: CDR1 MNHEY and CDR2 SVGAGI. The study ran its PCR with 60 Vbeta and 13 Jbeta primers. Profiled with immunoSEQ multiplex PCR; TCRdb holds only in-frame clones, not every one. The table lists 150,000 to 200,000 clones, about 85% of them singletons. The data originate from a study of cytomegalovirus exposure and HLA in healthy donors. General study findings and limits: The study put 150 to 200 TCR beta chains on its list as cytomegalovirus-associated. Links to common viral pathogens appeared, in a later analysis, for several of the most significant clusters.

This clonotype originated in a man aged 30 to 45 in good health and CMV-seropositive. This chain joins TRBV6-5 and TRBJ2-7; 7 bases fit TRBD1. Sequencing was performed on PBMCs. CDR3 bases: TGTGCCAGCAGGGTCGGGACAGCGTCCCCCTACGAGCAGTACTTC. This codes for CASRVGTASPYEQYF.